Listed here are 28 T cell receptor beta chains from one sample, sequenced in a study of OX40 agonist ivuxolimab in advanced cancers. Libraries were prepared by immunoSEQ multiplex PCR; TCRdb keeps only in-frame clonotypes and omits some of them. The sample lists about 46,000 clones; more than 70% were seen once. The sample was CD4+ or CD8+ T cells sorted from blood, taken in a trial of the OX40 agonist ivuxolimab. All receptors come from an adult with an advanced solid tumor such as melanoma, head and neck, liver or kidney cancer.

The chain combines TRBV6-5 with TRBJ1-2, with D possibly TRBD1 on 5 matching bases. CDR3 length: 13 amino acids. Germline V gene sequence: CDR1 MNHEY, CDR2 SVGAGI. V was cut by 4 bases and J by 4 bases, with 10 bases left in between. In DNA form, the CDR3 reads TGTGCCAGCAGTTGGAACAGGCGCTATGGCTACACCTTC. It encodes CASSWNRRYGYTF.

The table lists this clone with a count of one. The chain carries TRBV6-5 and TRBJ2-7; D is possibly TRBD1 (5 bases). The V gene lost 3 bases and the J gene lost 7 bases, with 16 bases spanning the gap. CDR3 length: 14 amino acids. In germline, CDR1 is MNHEY, CDR2 SVGAGI. The CDR3 DNA is TGTGCCAGCAGTTATGGGCAGGGCCTGAGAGAGCAGTACTTC. Its protein product is CASSYGQGLREQYF.

The gene calls are TRBV6-6 and TRBJ2-4, with D hard to call. Germline CDR1 reads MNHNY; CDR2 reads SVGAGI (reference sequence). The CDR3 has 14 amino acids. With 0 bases removed from V and 0 bases from J, the gap between germline ends came to 3 bases. The CDR3 spells CASSYSVAKNIQYF. The DNA of the CDR3 is TGTGCCAGCAGTTACTCGGTAGCCAAAAACATTCAGTACTTC.

This chain uses TRBV7-2 with TRBJ1-2; tentative D call: TRBD1 (5 bases). The CDR3 totals 15 residues. V lost 6 bases, J lost 4 bases, and 18 bases lay in between. Per the germline V gene, CDR1 is SGHTA and CDR2 is FQGNSA. The CDR3 protein is CASSLREGAFYGYTF. The CDR3 DNA sequence: TGTGCCAGCAGTCTCCGGGAAGGGGCGTTCTATGGCTACACCTTC.

V and J are TRBV11-2 and TRBJ1-5; D gene uncertain. V was trimmed by 1 base and J by 3 bases, leaving 10 bases between them. Germline V gene sequence: CDR1 SGHAT, CDR2 FQNNGV. The CDR3 has 15 residues. The CDR3 bases are TGTGCCAGCAGCTTAGCGGGCTCAGTCAATCAGCCCCAGCATTTT. Translated, it gives CASSLAGSVNQPQHF.

The chain joins TRBV4-3 to TRBJ2-7; D is unclear. V was pared by 0 bases and J by 3 bases, with 9 bases between. Germline lookup yields CDR1 LGHNA and CDR2 YSLEER. This CDR3 spans 14 amino acids. CDR3 in amino acids: CASSQERLSYEQYF. CDR3 coding DNA: TGCGCCAGCAGCCAAGAGAGGCTCAGCTACGAGCAGTACTTC.

The CDR3 DNA follows: TGTGCCAGCAGCTTGGAGACAGCCTTCTACACAGATACGCAGTATTTT. As protein: CASSLETAFYTDTQYF. The rearrangement joins TRBV5-6 to TRBJ2-3, with D maybe TRBD1 (5 bases). Trimming pared 0 bases from V and 2 bases from J, leaving 13 bases between. The CDR3 contains 16 residues. CDR1 SGHDT and CDR2 YYEEEE come from the germline V gene.

The rearrangement links TRBV2 to TRBJ1-4; the D is unclear. This CDR3 has 14 residues. The V end lost 4 bases, the J end lost 3 bases, and 9 bases lay between the germline ends. Germline loops: CDR1 SNHLY, CDR2 FYNNEI. DNA for the CDR3: TGTGCCAGCAGTGGCCTTGTGGCTAATGAAAAACTGTTTTTT. Its translation: CASSGLVANEKLFF. Together with reference TRBV2 and TRBJ1-4, the CDR3 gives the full variable domain: EPEVTQTPSHQVTQMGQEVILRCVPISNHLYFYWYRQILGQKVEFLVSFYNNEISEKSEIFDDQFSVERPDGSNFTLKIRSTKLEDSAMYFCASSGLVANEKLFFGSGTQLSVL.

V and J are TRBV7-2 and TRBJ2-7; 9 bases are shared with TRBD2. This CDR3 is 15 amino acids long. The germline V gene has CDR1 SGHTA and CDR2 FQGNSA. J gave up 2 bases and V 5 bases, and 7 bases lay outside the gene matches. CDR3 amino acids: CASSPAGTSPYEQYF. The CDR3 DNA reads TGTGCCAGCAGCCCAGCCGGGACTAGCCCCTACGAGCAGTACTTC.

The CDR3 sequence is CASGSEWGEQYF. Here the CDR3 DNA reads TGTGCCAGCGGTAGCGAGTGGGGCGAGCAGTACTTC. The genes are TRBV13 and TRBJ2-7, with D perhaps matching TRBD2 (5 bases). The CDR3 length is 12 residues. The V gene lost 8 bases and the J gene lost 6 bases, with 14 bases spanning the gap. Germline V CDR1 and CDR2: PRHDT, FYEKMQ (reference sequence).

V is TRBV4-3 and J is TRBJ2-6, with D unclear. The CDR3 has 19 residues. Trimming shortened V by 2 bases and J by 0 bases, and 17 bases separated the two germline ends. Germline CDR1 and CDR2: LGHNA and YSLEER. The CDR3 nucleotides read TGCGCCAGCAGCCAATCCACCTCGTACAGCTACTCTGGGGCCAACGTCCTGACTTTC. The encoded protein is CASSQSTSYSYSGANVLTF.

This clone was counted a single time. V is TRBV30 and J is TRBJ2-7; D is undetermined. This CDR3 region has 14 residues. Trimming took 0 bases from V and 3 from J, leaving 12 bases between them. CDR1 is GTSNPN, CDR2 SVGIG, per germline (reference sequence). This chain's CDR3 is CAWSVSNGVYEQYF. CDR3 sequence (DNA): TGTGCCTGGAGTGTATCGAATGGGGTCTACGAGCAGTACTTC.

The rearrangement links TRBV29-1 to TRBJ2-3, with TRBD2 as a possible D gene (5 bases). The germline CDR1 and CDR2 sequences are SQVTM and ANQGSEA. Trimming took off 0 bases at V and 0 bases at J, with 22 bases between the two ends. The CDR3 runs 19 residues. In DNA, the CDR3 is TGCAGCGTTGAAGATGATTGGAGCGGTTTTCGAACTAGCACAGATACGCAGTATTTT. Protein product: CSVEDDWSGFRTSTDTQYF.

The chain carries TRBV19 and TRBJ2-5, with D possibly being TRBD1 (6 bases). V lost 5 bases and J 6 bases, leaving 13 bases between the germline ends. The length of the CDR3 is 13 residues. The germline CDR1 and CDR2 sequences are LNHDA and SQIVND (reference sequence). The CDR3 reads CASSLQGPKTQYF. CDR3 nucleotide sequence: TGTGCCAGTAGTCTACAGGGTCCCAAGACCCAGTACTTC.

The chain joins TRBV7-2 to TRBJ2-1; D is possibly TRBD2 (6 bases). This CDR3 contains 15 residues. V was trimmed by 7 bases and J by 8 bases, leaving 21 bases between them. CDR1 is SGHTA, CDR2 FQGNSA, per germline. CDR3 bases: TGTGCCAGCACCCCCGTGGGGTCGGGAGTGTATGAGCAGTTCTTC. It translates to CASTPVGSGVYEQFF.

This clone turned up a few times. This rearrangement joins TRBV5-5 to TRBJ1-5; 10 bases agree with TRBD1. V lost 2 bases, J lost 7 bases, and 3 bases stayed unmatched. CDR3 length: 14 residues. Per the germline V gene, CDR1 is SGHKS and CDR2 is YYEKEE (reference sequence). This CDR3 reads CASSFEGQGQPQHF. CDR3 nucleotides: TGTGCCAGCAGCTTTGAGGGACAGGGGCAGCCCCAGCATTTT.

This rearrangement joins TRBV13 to TRBJ2-1; D might be TRBD2 (5 bases). The CDR3 has 14 residues. The V gene's germline CDR1 is PRHDT and CDR2 FYEKMQ (reference sequence). Trimming left V 2 bases short and J 7 bases short, with 12 bases between. The CDR3 region has the DNA TGTGCCAGCAGCTTAATAGCTGAGGGAAATGAGCAGTTCTTC. Encoded protein: CASSLIAEGNEQFF.

The chain employs TRBV19 and TRBJ2-5; D is perhaps TRBD1 or TRBD2 (5 bases each). V was clipped by 0 bases and J by 1 base, with 12 bases between them. The CDR3 covers 16 residues. Germline values: CDR1 LNHDA, CDR2 SQIVND (reference sequence). The CDR3 DNA reads as TGTGCCAGTAGTATAGATCCGGGGCCACTCCAAGAGACCCAGTACTTC. Translating it yields CASSIDPGPLQETQYF.

The table lists this clone with a few counts. The CDR3 loop reads CASSLTGLSSYEQYF. The CDR3 nucleotides are TGTGCCAGCAGCTTAACAGGGCTTTCTTCCTACGAGCAGTACTTC. The genes are TRBV7-8 and TRBJ2-7; possibly TRBD1 for D (6 bases). CDR1 and CDR2 from the germline V gene are SGHVS and FQNEAQ. This CDR3 has 15 amino acids. The V and J ends lost 2 bases and 1 base respectively, with 12 bases between them. The full variable domain, with the rest looked up from reference TRBV7-8 and TRBJ2-7, is GAGVSQSPRYKVAKRGQDVALRCDPISGHVSLFWYQQALGQGPEFLTYFQNEAQLDKSGLPSDRFFAERPEGSVSTLKIQRTQQEDSAVYLCASSLTGLSSYEQYFGPGTRLTVT.

The chain carries TRBV7-9 and TRBJ2-7; no clear D. The CDR3 has 14 amino acids. Looked up from germline, CDR1 is SEHNR and CDR2 is FQNEAQ (reference sequence). Trimming pared 2 bases from V and 6 bases from J, leaving 14 bases between. Here the CDR3 DNA reads TGTGCCAGCAGCTTATCTGGGATTCCCCCCGAGCAGTACTTC. It codes for CASSLSGIPPEQYF.

V and J are TRBV7-8 and TRBJ2-7, with D maybe TRBD1 (6 bases). The CDR3 length is 15 residues. V was cut by 1 base and J by 0 bases, with 10 bases left in between. The V gene's germline CDR1 is SGHVS and CDR2 FQNEAQ. DNA of the CDR3: TGTGCCAGCAGCTTAGTACAGGGACCCTCCTACGAGCAGTACTTC. This codes for CASSLVQGPSYEQYF.

The rearrangement links TRBV27 to TRBJ1-2; 12 bases agree with TRBD1. The CDR3 spans 16 residues. Germline V gene lookup returns CDR1 MNHEY and CDR2 SMNVEV (reference sequence). The V segment lost 6 bases and the J segment 7 bases; nucleotides outside the gene matches: 12. This CDR3 reads CASSPTGTGGFSGYTF. In nucleotides, the CDR3 is TGTGCCAGCAGCCCTACCGGGACAGGGGGCTTTAGTGGCTACACCTTC.

The chain combines TRBV9 with TRBJ1-2, with a tentative D call TRBD1 (6 bases). Deletions cut 0 bases from V and 4 bases from J, with 22 bases between. Germline V gene sequence: CDR1 SGDLS, CDR2 YYNGEE. This CDR3 contains 18 residues. CDR3 nucleotide sequence: TGTGCCAGCAGCGTAGATTGGGAGGCAAGGGGGTTGGCCTATGGCTACACCTTC. Translating gives CASSVDWEARGLAYGYTF.

The chain is built from TRBV29-1 and TRBJ2-1, with a weak D call TRBD1 (5 bases). Deletions cut 2 bases from V and 6 bases from J, with 14 bases between. The CDR3 runs to 14 residues. From germline, CDR1 is SQVTM and CDR2 ANQGSEA. In nucleotides, the CDR3 is TGCAGCGTTGAAAATAGGAATCAGGGCAATGAGCAGTTCTTC. This codes for CSVENRNQGNEQFF.

The sample holds one count of this clone. The chain's CDR3 is CASSLEKFTDTQYF. CDR3 nucleotide sequence: TGTGCCAGCAGCTTAGAAAAGTTCACAGATACGCAGTATTTT. The chain carries TRBV11-2 and TRBJ2-3, with D unclear. The CDR3 consists of 14 residues. Trimming pared 0 bases from V and 2 bases from J, leaving 6 bases between. Germline loops: CDR1 SGHAT, CDR2 FQNNGV.

The V and J genes are TRBV27 and TRBJ2-7; TRBD1 matches at 11 bases. CDR1 MNHEY and CDR2 SMNVEV come from the germline V gene (reference sequence). CDR3 size: 15 residues. Unmatched junction bases numbered 7, after V lost 5 bases and J lost 4 bases. This CDR3 is CASSPGQGARYEQYF. As DNA, the CDR3 is TGTGCCAGCAGTCCTGGACAGGGGGCAAGGTACGAGCAGTACTTC.

The gene calls are TRBV13 and TRBJ2-3, with D maybe TRBD2 (6 bases). This CDR3 spans 17 amino acids. The germline V gene has CDR1 PRHDT and CDR2 FYEKMQ (reference sequence). Trimming removed 5 bases from V and 1 base from J, with 19 bases in between. In DNA form, the CDR3 reads TGTGCCAGCAGCACTCCCCATGACCCGGGGGGCACAGATACGCAGTATTTT. Translating gives CASSTPHDPGGTDTQYF.

This rearrangement joins TRBV6-6 to TRBJ2-2, with 8 bases lining up with TRBD2. This CDR3 has 13 amino acids. With 5 bases clipped from V and 6 bases from J, the junction kept 2 bases outside the gene matches. The V gene's germline CDR1 is MNHNY and CDR2 SVGAGI (reference sequence). CDR3: CASSLTSAGELFF. The CDR3 region has the DNA TGTGCCAGCAGTCTGACTAGCGCCGGGGAGCTGTTTTTT.